This is a list of T cell receptor beta chains from one sample in a study of T cell responses to AZD1222 COVID-19 vaccine. TCRdb keeps only in-frame clones here, not all; method: immunoSEQ multiplex PCR. The sample contains about 130,000 clones, around 85% of which appear only once. This material consisted of peripheral blood, taken 28 days after the second AZD1222 dose. The receptors were gathered from an adult who received the AZD1222 COVID-19 vaccine. Both conserved end residues are part of each CDR3. The D gene is left open where the match is weak. Where a row states a size, it is once, few, many or the class of an expanded clone; other rows omit it.

DNA: TGTGCCATCAGTGAGTCCGCTTCCGGGGCCGCCTTCTATGGCTACACCTTC; CDR3: CAISESASGAAFYGYTF; V: TRBV10-3; D: -; J: TRBJ1-2; size: -
DNA: TGTGCCAGCAATGAACTAGCTGTCTACAATGAGCAGTTCTTC; CDR3: CASNELAVYNEQFF; V: TRBV2; D: -; J: TRBJ2-1; size: few
DNA: TGTGCCAGCAGCTTGCGGGGACTAGCGGGGGTAGGGAACACCGGGGAGCTGTTTTTT; CDR3: CASSLRGLAGVGNTGELFF; V: TRBV7-2; D: TRBD2; J: TRBJ2-2; size: -
DNA: TGTGCCTGGAGTGTACAGTCAGGGTGGACTGAAGCTTTCTTT; CDR3: CAWSVQSGWTEAFF; V: TRBV30; D: -; J: TRBJ1-1; size: -
DNA: TGTGCCAGCAGCCCTCCTCAGGAGGAAGCTTTCTTT; CDR3: CASSPPQEEAFF; V: TRBV7-9; D: -; J: TRBJ1-1; size: -
DNA: TGTGCCAGCAGCGTAGTTACTAGCGGCACAGATACGCAGTATTTT; CDR3: CASSVVTSGTDTQYF; V: TRBV9; D: TRBD2; J: TRBJ2-3; size: -
DNA: TGCGCCAGCAGCTCTGGACAGGGGGTCACTGAAGCTTTCTTT; CDR3: CASSSGQGVTEAFF; V: TRBV5-1; D: TRBD1; J: TRBJ1-1; size: -
DNA: TGCGCCAGCAGCTTGGAGGGGGTCCCTGGCTACACCTTC; CDR3: CASSLEGVPGYTF; V: TRBV5-1; D: -; J: TRBJ1-2; size: -
DNA: TGTGCCAGCAGTTCCACGGACAGGCCCCCCTATGGCTACACCTTC; CDR3: CASSSTDRPPYGYTF; V: TRBV6-5; D: TRBD1; J: TRBJ1-2; size: -
DNA: TGCGCCAGCAGCCAAGATGTGCCAATGTATTCACCCCTCCACTTT; CDR3: CASSQDVPMYSPLHF; V: TRBV4-3; D: -; J: TRBJ1-6; size: -
DNA: TGTGCCAGCAGCTTTCTGGACCAAGAGACCCAGTACTTC; CDR3: CASSFLDQETQYF; V: TRBV5-6; D: -; J: TRBJ2-5; size: -
DNA: TGTGCCATCGCAGGGGGGTCCTACGAGCAGTACTTC; CDR3: CAIAGGSYEQYF; V: TRBV10-3; D: -; J: TRBJ2-7; size: few
DNA: TGTGCCAGCAGCACTCAGGGCGGGGGATGGAATGAGCAGTTCTTC; CDR3: CASSTQGGGWNEQFF; V: TRBV7-2; D: TRBD2; J: TRBJ2-1; size: -
DNA: TGTGCCAGCAGTCCTCATCAGTCCCAGGATCAGCCCCAGCATTTT; CDR3: CASSPHQSQDQPQHF; V: TRBV7-2; D: -; J: TRBJ1-5; size: -
DNA: TGCGCCAGCAGCTCCTGGACAGGGGACCACGAGCAGTACTTC; CDR3: CASSSWTGDHEQYF; V: TRBV4-1; D: TRBD1; J: TRBJ2-7; size: -
DNA: TGTGCCAGCAGCTTATATGGAGAACTTAATGAAAAACTGTTTTTT; CDR3: CASSLYGELNEKLFF; V: TRBV7-2; D: -; J: TRBJ1-4; size: -
DNA: TGTGCCAGCAGCAACAGGGACACCTCTGGGGCCAACGTCCTGACTTTC; CDR3: CASSNRDTSGANVLTF; V: TRBV7-3; D: -; J: TRBJ2-6; size: -
DNA: TGTGCCAGCAGGAGGACAGGGCTTACTGAAGCTTTCTTT; CDR3: CASRRTGLTEAFF; V: TRBV5-4; D: TRBD1; J: TRBJ1-1; size: -
DNA: TGTGCCAGTGAAAAGGTAGAGCAAGGGGGTTACGAGCAGTACTTC; CDR3: CASEKVEQGGYEQYF; V: TRBV6-6; D: -; J: TRBJ2-7; size: -
DNA: TGTGCCAGCAGCTTAGAGATGGAGGGGTTGGGCTACACCTTC; CDR3: CASSLEMEGLGYTF; V: TRBV7-2; D: -; J: TRBJ1-2; size: -
DNA: TGCGCCAGCACCTTCTCCGGGGGAAACACCATATATTTT; CDR3: CASTFSGGNTIYF; V: TRBV5-1; D: -; J: TRBJ1-3; size: -
DNA: TGTGCCAGTAGTATAGCCCAGGCGGGGGCAATCAGCCCCCAGCATTTT; CDR3: CASSIAQAGAISPQHF; V: TRBV19; D: -; J: TRBJ1-5; size: -
DNA: TGTGCCACGTCGGGTACTAATGAAAAACTGTTTTTT; CDR3: CATSGTNEKLFF; V: TRBV10-3; D: -; J: TRBJ1-4; size: -
DNA: TGTGCCAGCAGCTTGTCCCCCACCCTAAACACCGGGGAGCTGTTTTTT; CDR3: CASSLSPTLNTGELFF; V: TRBV7-7; D: -; J: TRBJ2-2; size: -
DNA: TGTGCCAGCAGTTTACACAGTCCGTTGGAGCAGTACTTC; CDR3: CASSLHSPLEQYF; V: TRBV12-3/TRBV12-4; D: -; J: TRBJ2-7; size: -
DNA: TGCGCCAGCAGCGCGGGACCTTTAAAGGCCAACACTGAAGCTTTCTTT; CDR3: CASSAGPLKANTEAFF; V: TRBV5-1; D: -; J: TRBJ1-1; size: -
DNA: TGTGCCAGCAGTTACAGCCAAACAGGGGGCTGGTACGAGCAGTACTTC; CDR3: CASSYSQTGGWYEQYF; V: TRBV6-5; D: TRBD1; J: TRBJ2-7; size: -
DNA: TGTGCCAGCGATCCCGGACAGACGACTAATGAAAAACTGTTTTTT; CDR3: CASDPGQTTNEKLFF; V: TRBV7-9; D: -; J: TRBJ1-4; size: -
DNA: TGTGCCAGCACCCTGACAGGGCAAAATTCACCCCTCCACTTT; CDR3: CASTLTGQNSPLHF; V: TRBV6-1; D: TRBD1; J: TRBJ1-6; size: -
DNA: TGTGCCTGGAGTGTACTTGAGGGTACGCAGTATTTT; CDR3: CAWSVLEGTQYF; V: TRBV30; D: -; J: TRBJ2-3; size: -
DNA: TGCGCCAGCAGATGGAGCTCCTACGAGCAGTACTTC; CDR3: CASRWSSYEQYF; V: TRBV10-2; D: -; J: TRBJ2-7; size: -
DNA: TGTGCCAGCAGCCAAGAGAGGGGGCGCGGCGACGAGCAGTACTTC; CDR3: CASSQERGRGDEQYF; V: TRBV3-1/TRBV3-2; D: TRBD1; J: TRBJ2-7; size: -
DNA: TGTGCCAGCAGCTTAAAGGGGATCGGGGAGCTGTTTTTT; CDR3: CASSLKGIGELFF; V: TRBV11-3; D: -; J: TRBJ2-2; size: -
DNA: TGTGCCAGAAGCTACGGGACAGGTTATAATTCACCCCTCCACTTT; CDR3: CARSYGTGYNSPLHF; V: TRBV5-3; D: TRBD1; J: TRBJ1-6; size: -
DNA: TGTGCCAGCAGCCAACCGGGACTAGCGGGGAGCACAGATACGCAGTATTTT; CDR3: CASSQPGLAGSTDTQYF; V: TRBV3-1/TRBV3-2; D: TRBD2; J: TRBJ2-3; size: -
DNA: TGTGCCAGCTCACCAGGGACCGATACGCAGTATTTT; CDR3: CASSPGTDTQYF; V: TRBV18; D: -; J: TRBJ2-3; size: -
DNA: TGTGCCTGGGGGCGGATCGGCACTGAAGCTTTCTTT; CDR3: CAWGRIGTEAFF; V: TRBV30; D: -; J: TRBJ1-1; size: -
DNA: TGCGCCAGCAGCTCACAGGGCCCCATCGAAAAACTGTTTTTT; CDR3: CASSSQGPIEKLFF; V: TRBV5-1; D: -; J: TRBJ1-4; size: -
DNA: TGTGCCAGCAAAATAACAGGGGTCTATGGCTACACCTTC; CDR3: CASKITGVYGYTF; V: TRBV6-5; D: TRBD1; J: TRBJ1-2; size: -
DNA: TGTGCCAGCCGGCGCGAAGTCTCTGGAAACACCATATATTTT; CDR3: CASRREVSGNTIYF; V: TRBV2; D: -; J: TRBJ1-3; size: once
DNA: TGTGCCACCACCCTCGGCCCCAGCTCCTACGAGCAGTACTTC; CDR3: CATTLGPSSYEQYF; V: TRBV7-2; D: -; J: TRBJ2-7; size: -